This entry describes one TCR beta chain. This CDR3 is built from 13 residues. CDR1 and CDR2 (germline): MGHRA, YSYEKL. The ends were cut back, 4 bases at V and 4 bases at J, with 10 bases in the middle. This sample is drawn from a study of blood T cell repertoires in COVID-19. This table comes from immunoSEQ multiplex PCR, and its TCRdb copy is limited to in-frame clones, with some not included. The sample includes 310,000 or so clones, about 82% seen only once; the top ten take roughly 1.6%. Input material: peripheral blood. The clonotype was recovered from a woman between 50 and 59 years old with acute or convalescent COVID-19. The J gene is TRBJ1-1, the V gene TRBV4-1; D gene ambiguous. CDR3: CASSPTRFTEAFF. In nucleotides, the CDR3 is TGCGCCAGCAGCCCGACACGGTTCACTGAAGCTTTCTTT.